This TCR beta chain was identified during a study of Ad26.COV2.S vaccination and SARS-CoV-2 variants. Treatment indicated: about 20 received Ad26.COV2.S at low or high dose, single or two shots; about 5 received placebo; per-sample allocation not given. The investigators took samples on day 63 after the first vaccine or placebo injection. Spike of the Wuhan-strain SARS-CoV-2 was expressed by an Ad26 vector, which formed the vaccine. Clones were read by immunoSEQ multiplex PCR, and TCRdb kept only the in-frame ones, dropping some. The sample lists more than 400,000 clones, approximately 90% occurring once. Worth noting for this clone: Antigen specificity is unknown.

Study-level points and caveats: The TCR-based breadth and depth measures might underestimate overall T cell responses. Greater spike-specific TCR breadth was seen in vaccine recipients than in placebo recipients. The breadth of spike-specific CD8+ and CD4+ T cell responses after vaccination was reportedly substantial.

This specimen consisted of peripheral blood, obtained in a trial of Ad26.COV2.S vaccine versus placebo. The TCR sequence derives from a person aged 18-60 years who received the Ad26.COV2.S COVID-19 vaccine or a placebo.

The DNA of the CDR3 is TGCAGTGCGGCGGTAGCAGGCTACACCTTC. Translated: CSAAVAGYTF. V is TRBV20-1 and J is TRBJ1-2; D remains ambiguous. The V gene lost 6 bases and the J gene lost 8 bases, with 10 bases spanning the gap. CDR1 and CDR2 (germline): DFQATT, SNEGSKA (reference sequence). This CDR3 region has 10 residues.